The 24 T cell receptor beta chains given below trace back to one sample, sequenced in a study of cytomegalovirus exposure and HLA in healthy donors. Primers included in the PCR were 60 Vbeta and 13 Jbeta primers. The assay was immunoSEQ multiplex PCR, and TCRdb's table has in-frame clones only and misses some. The sample carries 150,000 to 200,000 clones, approximately 81% recorded once. Sequencing was done on a sample of PBMCs. The source is a woman aged 18-35 years in good health and CMV-seropositive.

The V call is TRBV5-4, the J call TRBJ1-2, with unresolved D. This CDR3 comprises 17 residues. V lost 4 bases, J lost 1 base, and 20 bases lay in between. Per the germline V gene, CDR1 is SGHNT and CDR2 is YYREEE (reference sequence). CDR3 DNA: TGTGCCAGCAGCACCCTGACATTCAGCCTTGATAACTATGGCTACACCTTC. Its protein is CASSTLTFSLDNYGYTF.

The rearrangement joins TRBV10-2 to TRBJ1-1; perhaps TRBD1 as D (5 bases). V lost 2 bases and J lost 4, with 11 bases in between. The germline V gene encodes CDR1 WSHSY and CDR2 SAAADI. The CDR3 totals 14 residues. As DNA, the CDR3 is TGCGCCAGCAGTGAGGGTCGGGGGGGCACTGAAGCTTTCTTT. It encodes CASSEGRGGTEAFF.

This clone was detected a few times. The gene calls are TRBV9 and TRBJ2-5; no clear D gene. The V and J ends lost 0 bases and 2 bases respectively, with 11 bases between them. CDR1 is SGDLS and CDR2 is YYNGEE in the germline V gene. This CDR3 comprises 15 residues. The CDR3 bases are TGTGCCAGCAGCGTAGGGCTTACGTCACAAGAGACCCAGTACTTC. Amino acids: CASSVGLTSQETQYF.

The chain carries TRBV5-4 and TRBJ1-1, with a possible D match to TRBD1 (5 bases). The CDR3 has 15 residues. The germline gives CDR1 SGHNT, CDR2 YYREEE (reference sequence). The ends were cut back, 4 bases at V and 3 bases at J, with 16 bases in the middle. CDR3 residues: CASSPGPREHTEAFF. Here the CDR3 DNA reads TGTGCCAGCAGCCCGGGACCGCGGGAGCACACTGAAGCTTTCTTT.

The chain joins TRBV20-1 to TRBJ1-1, with D unresolved. Germline V gene data show CDR1 as DFQATT and CDR2 as SNEGSKA (reference sequence). Trimming removed 6 bases from V and 1 base from J, with 6 bases in between. The CDR3 spans 11 residues. The CDR3 reads CSATKNTEAFF. The CDR3 DNA sequence: TGCAGTGCAACTAAGAACACTGAAGCTTTCTTT.

The V and J genes are TRBV6-6 and TRBJ2-5, with TRBD2 identical over 7 bases. The CDR3 spans 13 residues. Germline loops: CDR1 MNHNY, CDR2 SVGAGI (reference sequence). V gave up 2 bases and J gave up 5 bases; unmatched junction bases: 2. The CDR3 spells CASSYRRGETQYF. The DNA of the CDR3 is TGTGCCAGCAGTTACCGGCGGGGGGAGACCCAGTACTTC.

This rearrangement joins TRBV18 to TRBJ2-3; D gene ambiguous. This CDR3 has 15 amino acids. V shed 3 bases and J shed 4 bases, with 14 bases lying between them. Looked up from germline, CDR1 is KGHSH and CDR2 is LQKENI. Here the CDR3 reads CASSPPLAIADTQYF. The DNA for the CDR3 is TGTGCCAGCTCACCCCCGTTAGCAATAGCAGATACGCAGTATTTT.

The chain combines TRBV4-2 with TRBJ2-5; a weak D match, TRBD2 (6 bases). The CDR3 consists of 15 residues. V lost 1 base and J lost 0, with 9 bases in between. Germline V lookup: CDR1 LGHNA, CDR2 YNFKEQ. CDR3 in DNA: TGTGCCAGCAGCCAAGGCGGAGGGGACCAAGAGACCCAGTACTTC. Encoded protein: CASSQGGGDQETQYF.

The rearrangement uses TRBV28 and TRBJ2-4, with unresolved D. Trimming pared 3 bases from V and 1 base from J, leaving 10 bases between. This CDR3 comprises 15 residues. Germline V gene lookup returns CDR1 MDHEN and CDR2 SYDVKM. CDR3 coding DNA: TGTGCCAGCAGTTTCGCCAGCGAGGCCAAAAACATTCAGTACTTC. Its protein is CASSFASEAKNIQYF.

The CDR3 nucleotides read TGCGCCAGCGCCCCTAGCGGGGGGGCGTGGGGGGCCAACGTCCTGACTTTC. This sequence encodes CASAPSGGAWGANVLTF. V gene TRBV4-1 combines with J gene TRBJ2-6; 12 bases are a match to TRBD2. Germline values: CDR1 MGHRA, CDR2 YSYEKL. CDR3 size: 17 residues. After removal of 8 bases from V and 4 bases from J, the junction contained 9 bases not matched to a gene.

The chain carries TRBV25-1 and TRBJ1-4, with D possibly TRBD1 on 5 matching bases. CDR1 MGHDK and CDR2 SYGVNS come from the germline V gene. V lost 8 bases and J lost 8, with 15 bases in between. The CDR3 is 13 residues long. This CDR3 reads CASSRQTVEKLFF. The CDR3, as DNA: TGTGCCAGCTCCCGACAGACCGTGGAAAAACTGTTTTTT.

The CDR3 sequence: CASSLGTGALNTEAFF. As DNA, the CDR3 is TGTGCCAGCAGCTTAGGGACAGGGGCCTTGAACACTGAAGCTTTCTTT. The rearrangement joins TRBV13 to TRBJ1-1, with 8 bases that match TRBD1. Germline lookup yields CDR1 PRHDT and CDR2 FYEKMQ (reference sequence). J was trimmed by 0 bases and V by 0 bases; bases with no gene match: 3. The CDR3 contains 16 residues.

The chain combines TRBV5-5 with TRBJ2-7; D may be TRBD1 (5 bases). Germline V CDR1 and CDR2: SGHKS, YYEKEE (reference sequence). V gave up 1 base and J gave up 3 bases, with 8 bases separating them. This CDR3 is 13 amino acids long. As DNA, the CDR3 is TGTGCCAGCAGCTTGTTAACAGGCTACGAGCAGTACGTC. It translates to CASSLLTGYEQYV.

The rearrangement joins TRBV7-3 to TRBJ1-6, with TRBD1 matching 9 bases. V lost 8 bases to trimming and J lost 6 bases; unmatched junction nucleotides: 5. The length of the CDR3 is 14 residues. CDR1 is SGHTA and CDR2 is FQGTGA in the germline V gene. The CDR3 coding sequence is TGTGCCAGCGCGACAGGGGGGATTAATTCACCCCTCCACTTT. This translates into CASATGGINSPLHF.

CDR3 in amino acids: CASSSSGEQFF. CDR3 coding DNA: TGTGCCAGCAGTTCATCGGGGGAGCAGTTCTTC. The V and J genes are TRBV28 and TRBJ2-1, with D possibly TRBD2 on 5 matching bases. Trimming pared 4 bases from V and 10 bases from J, leaving 8 bases between. CDR3 length: 11 amino acids. Germline V lookup: CDR1 MDHEN, CDR2 SYDVKM.

This clone was found a few times. The rearrangement uses TRBV30 and TRBJ1-1, with D perhaps TRBD1 (6 bases). The CDR3 totals 13 residues. CDR1 is GTSNPN, CDR2 SVGIG, per germline (reference sequence). The ends were cut back, 4 bases at V and 7 bases at J, with 16 bases in the middle. The CDR3 coding sequence is TGTGCCTGGACCGTGGGGGGGCTAGGTGAAGCTTTCTTT. It codes for CAWTVGGLGEAFF.

In this sample, this clone turned up once. The chain is built from TRBV29-1 and TRBJ2-3; the D is unclear. Germline CDR1 and CDR2: SQVTM and ANQGSEA. V gave up 6 bases and J gave up 0 bases, with 13 bases separating them. This CDR3 comprises 14 residues. The CDR3 loop is CSVVPNFSTDTQYF. The CDR3 DNA is TGCAGCGTAGTCCCAAACTTTAGCACAGATACGCAGTATTTT.

V and J are TRBV27 and TRBJ1-5; no definite D call. With 0 bases removed from V and 1 base from J, the gap between germline ends came to 4 bases. Germline-derived CDR1 and CDR2 are MNHEY and SMNVEV (reference sequence). The CDR3 contains 14 residues. The CDR3 coding sequence is TGTGCCAGCAGTTTATCGAGAAGCAATCAGCCCCAGCATTTT. Protein: CASSLSRSNQPQHF.

The CDR3 bases are TGCGCCAGCAGCTTCATGACTAGCGGGGGACTCCAAGAGACCCAGTACTTC. This encodes CASSFMTSGGLQETQYF. The chain uses TRBV5-1 and TRBJ2-5; 12 bases align to TRBD2. This CDR3 contains 17 residues. The V gene end was trimmed by 2 bases and the J gene end by 1 base; junction bases not matched to a gene: 6. From germline, CDR1 is SGHRS and CDR2 YFSETQ.

The sample holds a few counts of this clone. The V and J genes are TRBV29-1 and TRBJ2-1; 8 nucleotides line up with TRBD1. Germline CDR1 is SQVTM and CDR2 is ANQGSEA. The CDR3 is 13 amino acids. The V gene end was trimmed by 5 bases and the J gene end by 6 bases; junction bases not matched to a gene: 6. The CDR3, as DNA: TGCAGCGTTCGACAGGGGCGGACCAATGAGCAGTTCTTC. Protein sequence: CSVRQGRTNEQFF.

This chain links TRBV7-2 with TRBJ2-3, with 8 bases aligning to TRBD2. The length of the CDR3 is 18 residues. Germline values: CDR1 SGHTA, CDR2 FQGNSA. V dropped 0 bases and J dropped 5; count of bases not matched to a gene: 13. The CDR3 protein is CASSLALGAGGLLDTQYF. CDR3 nucleotide sequence: TGTGCCAGCAGCTTAGCGCTTGGGGCGGGGGGCCTATTAGATACGCAGTATTTT.

The V and J genes are TRBV12-2 and TRBJ1-2; TRBD1, the table's D call, lacks a check against the DNA. TRBV12-2 is a known pseudogene. The CDR3 is 15 amino acids. Here the CDR3 reads CASRLRTGKLGGYTF. The DNA of the CDR3 is TGTGCAAGTCGCTTACGGACAGGGAAGTTAGGAGGCTACACCTTC.

V usage is TRBV5-1 and J usage is TRBJ1-5; TRBD1 might be the D (5 bases). Trimming cost V 0 bases and J 2 bases, with 9 bases left between them. The CDR3 runs to 15 residues. From germline, CDR1 is SGHRS and CDR2 YFSETQ. In nucleotides, the CDR3 is TGCGCCAGCAGCTTGGGACAGCCTGGCAATCAGCCCCAGCATTTT. This encodes CASSLGQPGNQPQHF. Looking up the rest from reference TRBV5-1 and TRBJ1-5 gives the full variable domain: KAGVTQTPRYLIKTRGQQVTLSCSPISGHRSVSWYQQTPGQGLQFLFEYFSETQRNKGNFPGRFSGRQFSNSRSEMNVSTLELGDSALYLCASSLGQPGNQPQHFGDGTRLSIL.

V usage is TRBV6-5 and J usage is TRBJ2-5; a possible D gene is TRBD1 (6 bases). V lost 5 bases to trimming and J lost 6 bases, with 10 bases between them. The V gene's germline CDR1 is MNHEY and CDR2 SVGAGI. The CDR3 consists of 12 residues. CDR3 sequence reads: CASSTGKKTQYF. In nucleotides, the CDR3 is TGTGCCAGCAGTACAGGGAAAAAGACCCAGTACTTC.